This T cell receptor beta chain was recovered during a study of cytomegalovirus exposure and HLA in healthy donors. Regarding the study as a whole: As a later analysis showed, a missense DCLRE1C variant was linked to trimming of TCR beta V- and J-genes. Prior analysis indicated that the majority of TCR beta V segments exhibited productivity approximately 90% or approximately 30% of the time. No immune exposure information besides CMV serostatus was available. Researchers reportedly found TCR beta sequences accurately predicted most subjects' HLA-A and HLA-B alleles.

On this clone: Its antigen is still unknown.

The PCR was carried out with 60 Vbeta primers and 13 Jbeta primers. Here immunoSEQ multiplex PCR was the method, and the copy in TCRdb shows in-frame clones only, minus some. Of roughly 100,000 clones in the sample, roughly four fifths were seen once. This CDR3 comprises 17 residues. The junction had 2 bases not matched to a gene; V was cut back by 3 bases and J by 0 bases. CDR1 and CDR2 (germline): LNHDA, SQIVND (reference sequence). V gene TRBV19 combines with J gene TRBJ2-2, with 12 bases matching TRBD2. This receptor was taken from a man between 40 and 49 years old in good health and CMV-seronegative. The sequenced sample was PBMCs. Here the CDR3 DNA reads TGTGCCAGTAGTATCTGGACTAGCGGGGCGAACACCGGGGAGCTGTTTTTT. It codes for CASSIWTSGANTGELFF.